This T cell receptor beta chain stems from a study of blood T cell repertoires in COVID-19. The method was immunoSEQ multiplex PCR; TCRdb's version includes in-frame clones alone and lacks a portion of them. The sample contains about 300,000 clones, approximately 91% of which appear only once. Specimen: peripheral blood. The receptor was isolated from a man between 18 and 29 years old with active or convalescent COVID-19.

CDR3 residues: CASSPGTAYEQYF. CDR3 nucleotides: TGTGCCAGTAGTCCTGGGACAGCCTACGAGCAGTACTTC. The V and J genes are TRBV19 and TRBJ2-7; TRBD1 matches 7 bases. CDR1 and CDR2 (germline): LNHDA, SQIVND (reference sequence). V lost 5 bases and J lost 2; bases outside the gene matches: 3. The CDR3 runs to 13 residues.